The TCR beta chain described here comes from a study of T cell responses to AZD1222 COVID-19 vaccine. The table came from immunoSEQ multiplex PCR; TCRdb's copy has only in-frame clones and leaves some out. The sample includes roughly 120,000 clones, about 86% of them seen just once. Overall study results and limits: Possibly, clonal diversity was underestimated; donors were largely white British and included more females.

Points on this clone: Its antigen is still unknown.

The V and J ends lost 5 bases and 4 bases respectively, with 11 bases between them. The CDR3 is made up of 13 amino acids. Sequences were derived from peripheral blood, sampled 28 days after the second AZD1222 dose. This TCR was recovered from an adult who received the AZD1222 COVID-19 vaccine. The chain joins TRBV12-3 or TRBV12-4 to TRBJ2-5; D may match TRBD1 or TRBD2 (5 bases each). The CDR3 reads CASSGDGRETQYF. CDR3 nucleotide sequence: TGTGCCAGCAGTGGGGACGGTCGAGAGACCCAGTACTTC.